Listed here are 10 T cell receptor beta chains from one sample, sequenced in a study of blood T cell repertoires in COVID-19 (dated by TCRdb to the early 2020s). Library preparation used the immunoSEQ multiplex PCR assay. TCRdb stores this immuneACCESS table with in-frame sequences only. Part of the clones is absent; in the studies checked, under half of the shortfall reflects unresolved V genes, and no reason is known for the rest. The sample table contains some 150,000 clones; only one count was recorded for 80% to 90% of them. The ten largest clonotypes hold less than 2% of the sample. What was sequenced was peripheral blood. Every receptor here comes from a woman aged 55 to 70 with acute or convalescent COVID-19.

The V call is TRBV4-1, the J call TRBJ2-3; possible D gene TRBD2, 6 bases. Trimming cost V 0 bases and J 1 base, with 11 bases left between them. CDR1 is MGHRA and CDR2 is YSYEKL in the germline V gene. CDR3 length: 16 residues. The CDR3 DNA follows: TGCGCCAGCAGCCAAGATGGAGCGGGCCGCACAGATACGCAGTATTTT. Its translation: CASSQDGAGRTDTQYF.

The chain is built from TRBV5-1 and TRBJ2-2; D is possibly TRBD1 (5 bases). V gave up 0 bases and J gave up 1 base, with 7 bases separating them. Germline V gene lookup returns CDR1 SGHRS and CDR2 YFSETQ. This CDR3 has 15 residues. CDR3 amino acids: CASSLGQLNTGELFF. CDR3 bases: TGCGCCAGCAGCTTGGGACAGTTGAACACCGGGGAGCTGTTTTTT. Full variable domain (rest looked up from reference TRBV5-1 and TRBJ2-2): KAGVTQTPRYLIKTRGQQVTLSCSPISGHRSVSWYQQTPGQGLQFLFEYFSETQRNKGNFPGRFSGRQFSNSRSEMNVSTLELGDSALYLCASSLGQLNTGELFFGEGSRLTVL.

The genes are TRBV5-6 and TRBJ1-2, with a weak D call TRBD1 (5 bases). Germline V CDR1 and CDR2: SGHDT, YYEEEE. This CDR3 is built from 14 residues. V was pared by 1 base and J by 4 bases, with 11 bases between. CDR3 DNA sequence: TGTGCCAGCAGCTTGCGGGGGGGAAGCTATGGCTACACCTTC. Its protein is CASSLRGGSYGYTF. Full variable domain (missing parts from reference TRBV5-6 and TRBJ1-2): DAGVTQSPTHLIKTRGQQVTLRCSPKSGHDTVSWYQQALGQGPQFIFQYYEEEERQRGNFPDRFSGHQFPNYSSELNVNALLLGDSALYLCASSLRGGSYGYTFGSGTRLTVV.

The chain joins TRBV7-2 to TRBJ1-3; TRBD1 matches 8 bases. The germline gives CDR1 SGHTA, CDR2 FQGNSA. With V trimmed by 4 bases and J by 2 bases, 4 bases remained unmatched. The CDR3 extends over 15 amino acids. The CDR3 DNA reads TGTGCCAGCAGCTGGACAGGGCAAGCTGGAAACACCATATATTTT. This translates into CASSWTGQAGNTIYF. The variable domain in full, completed from reference TRBV7-2 and TRBJ1-3, reads GAGVSQSPSNKVTEKGKDVELRCDPISGHTALYWYRQSLGQGLEFLIYFQGNSAPDKSGLPSDRFSAERTGGSVSTLTIQRTQQEDSAVYLCASSWTGQAGNTIYFGEGSWLTVV.

V gene TRBV18 combines with J gene TRBJ1-1, with D possibly being TRBD1 (5 bases). V dropped 6 bases and J dropped 3 bases, with 14 bases sitting between them. Germline V CDR1 and CDR2: KGHSH, LQKENI. CDR3 length: 14 amino acids. CDR3 loop: CASSETGSYTEAFF. Here the CDR3 DNA reads TGTGCCAGCTCTGAAACAGGCTCTTACACTGAAGCTTTCTTT.

CDR3 amino acids: CASSYSGAGTEAFF. Written as DNA, the CDR3 is TGTGCCAGCAGTTACTCGGGGGCAGGGACTGAAGCTTTCTTT. The rearrangement joins TRBV6-5 to TRBJ1-1; D is possibly TRBD1 (6 bases). Trimming removed 0 bases at V and 5 bases at J, with 10 bases between. Germline CDR1 MNHEY, CDR2 SVGAGI. CDR3 size: 14 residues.

The chain combines TRBV6-6 with TRBJ1-2, with 7 bases lining up with TRBD1. The CDR3 is 14 amino acids. V dropped 6 bases and J dropped 8; count of bases not matched to a gene: 12. Germline V gene sequence: CDR1 MNHNY, CDR2 SVGAGI (reference sequence). CDR3: CASSSTGSARGYTF. CDR3 DNA sequence: TGTGCCAGCAGCTCGACAGGGAGTGCGAGGGGCTACACCTTC.

V gene TRBV7-8 combines with J gene TRBJ2-7; 9 bases line up with TRBD1. This CDR3 contains 18 residues. The germline V gene has CDR1 SGHVS and CDR2 FQNEAQ. V was clipped by 2 bases and J by 1 base; unmatched bases: 12. The CDR3 reads CASSLHGGTGFKSYEQYF. CDR3 DNA: TGTGCCAGCAGCTTACACGGAGGGACAGGGTTTAAGTCCTACGAGCAGTACTTC.

In the case of this clone: The identical CDR3 is also encoded by other nucleotide sequences in the sample. The chain uses TRBV9 and TRBJ1-2; 9 nucleotides line up with TRBD1. V gave up 2 bases and J gave up 4 bases; unmatched junction bases: 3. There are 14 residues in the CDR3. In germline, CDR1 is SGDLS, CDR2 YYNGEE. The CDR3 protein is CASSVGQGSYGYTF. CDR3 nucleotide sequence: TGTGCCAGCAGCGTCGGACAGGGGTCCTATGGCTACACCTTC.

The chain couples TRBV6-5 to TRBJ1-2; D is ambiguous. This CDR3 spans 15 amino acids. The V gene's germline CDR1 is MNHEY and CDR2 SVGAGI. V lost 5 bases and J lost 8, with 21 bases in between. CDR3 in amino acids: CASSQSLSGVGGYTF. The DNA of the CDR3 is TGTGCCAGCAGTCAGAGCCTTTCCGGGGTTGGCGGCTACACCTTC.